Sequencing of this TCR beta chain was carried out in a study of T cell responses to AZD1222 COVID-19 vaccine. This CDR3 has 17 amino acids. CDR1 SGDLS and CDR2 YYNGEE come from the germline V gene. Trimming took off 1 base at V and 0 bases at J, with 14 bases between the two ends. Data came from immunoSEQ multiplex PCR; TCRdb stores just in-frame clones and leaves some out. The repertoire consists of approximately 75,000 clones, with around 90% occurring once and the leading ten covering roughly 18%. The gene calls are TRBV9 and TRBJ1-3, with D unclear. The TCR originated in an adult who received the AZD1222 COVID-19 vaccine. Sequenced material: peripheral blood, taken 28 days after the second AZD1222 dose. Here the CDR3 DNA reads TGTGCCAGCAGCGTAAGCCTACTGCACAGCTCTGGAAACACCATATATTTT. Its translation is CASSVSLLHSSGNTIYF.